This T cell receptor (beta chain) was found in a study of tumor T cells in aggressive B-cell lymphoma (dated by TCRdb to 2015 to 2018). With respect to this clone: Its recognized antigen is unknown. It has no much larger one-base neighbor in the sample; base qualities were not kept.

Library creation used the immunoSEQ multiplex PCR assay. TCRdb's version of the immuneACCESS table is confined to in-frame rearrangements and falls short of the full clone set. An unresolved V gene accounts for under half of the shortfall where checked; the remainder is of unknown origin. This sample is represented by fewer than 900 clones; under 95% of them were singletons. The top ten constitute approximately 4.6% of the sample. CDR1 SGDLS and CDR2 YYNGEE are derived from the germline V gene. The CDR3 measures 17 amino acids from cysteine to phenylalanine. CDR3 DNA is the only sequence kept; it has 51 bases, read in frame from the first base. V has 5 bases trimmed and J has 5 bases trimmed; junction bases matching no gene number 13.

The rearranged segments are TRBV9 and TRBJ2-1, with 10 bases aligning to TRBD1. The source material was tumor tissue. This sequence was found in an adult with diffuse large B cell lymphoma. The CDR3 has the sequence CASREVGGDRGHNEQFF. The nucleotide sequence reads TGTGCCAGCAGGGAAGTAGGGGGGGACAGGGGCCACAATGAGCAGTTCTTC.